This T cell receptor beta chain is from a study of regulatory T cells in long-lasting Graves disease. The CDR3 spans 13 residues. J lost 4 bases, V lost 9 bases, and 5 bases had no gene match. CDR1 and CDR2 from the germline V gene are KGHDR and SFDVKD. Time point indicated: newly diagnosed GD, antithyroid drugs for less than 3 months. RNA isolated from PBMCs was used to make the TCR library. Assembly of TCR beta libraries relied on iRepertoire HTBI primers together with Arm-PCR of CDR3 regions. TCRdb ran MiXCR on the multiplex PCR reads and lists one entry per CDR3 protein. The sample consists of 400,000 to 500,000 distinct CDR3 sequences, over 14% of them appearing once. The sample holds a few counts of this clonotype. The data were also submitted as part of a second study, on T cells in Graves' hyperthyroidism and ophthalmopathy.

This sequence joins TRBV24-1 and TRBJ2-3; 8 bases match TRBD2. The clonotype comes from a woman aged 40 to 50 with Graves disease. Here the sequenced sample was peripheral blood mononuclear cells (PBMCs), taken at new diagnosis, from a patient treated with antithyroid drugs. The CDR3 nucleotides are TGTGCCACCGGGGCGGGAGGCCCAGATACGCAGTATTTT. Its protein product is CATGAGGPDTQYF.